The clone carrying this TCR beta chain showed up just once. Its antigen remains unidentified. The data stem from a study of T cell responses to AZD1222 COVID-19 vaccine. Measured with immunoSEQ multiplex PCR; TCRdb has only the in-frame clones, and not every one. The data hold roughly 100,000 clones, with about 92% observed a single time. V gave up 3 bases and J gave up 5 bases, with 10 bases separating them. This CDR3 spans 13 amino acids. Study observations and caveats: Mapped onto spike, vaccine-associated CD4 TCRs spanned it and were dominant at 160-218 and 743-854. Donors were largely white British and mainly female; clonal diversity was possibly underestimated.

The V call is TRBV12-3 or TRBV12-4, the J call TRBJ2-5; D is possibly TRBD2 (5 bases). The sample consisted of peripheral blood, taken on day 0 of AZD1222 vaccination. This sequence was found in an adult in good health. The CDR3 DNA reads as TGTGCCAGCAGTTTGAGCGGTCGGGAGACCCAGTACTTC. It encodes CASSLSGRETQYF.